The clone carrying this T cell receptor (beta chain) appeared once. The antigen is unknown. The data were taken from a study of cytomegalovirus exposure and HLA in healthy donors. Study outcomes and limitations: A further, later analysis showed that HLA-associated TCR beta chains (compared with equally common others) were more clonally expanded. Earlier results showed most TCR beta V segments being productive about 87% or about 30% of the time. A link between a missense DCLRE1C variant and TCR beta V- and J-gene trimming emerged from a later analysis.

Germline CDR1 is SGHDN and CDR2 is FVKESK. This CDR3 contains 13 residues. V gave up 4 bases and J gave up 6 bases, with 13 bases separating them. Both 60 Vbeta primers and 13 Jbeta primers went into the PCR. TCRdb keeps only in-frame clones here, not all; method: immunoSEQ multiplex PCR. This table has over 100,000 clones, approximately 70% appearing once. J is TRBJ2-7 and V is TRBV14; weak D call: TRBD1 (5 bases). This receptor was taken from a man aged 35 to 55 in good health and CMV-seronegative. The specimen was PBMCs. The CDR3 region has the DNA TGTGCCAGCAGCCCTCGACAGCTGGGCGAGCAGTACTTC. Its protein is CASSPRQLGEQYF. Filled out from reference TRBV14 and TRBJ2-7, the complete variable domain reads EAGVTQFPSHSVIEKGQTVTLRCDPISGHDNLYWYRRVMGKEIKFLLHFVKESKQDESGMPNNRFLAERTGGTYSTLKVQPAELEDSGVYFCASSPRQLGEQYFGPGTRLTVT.